This T cell receptor (beta chain) was sequenced during a study of blood T cell repertoires in COVID-19. For the study at large: The origin of the acute and convalescent COVID-19 samples was the United States, Italy and Spain. The analysed material was cDNA or gDNA that came from T cells, B-cell-depleted T cells, or PBMCs.

In the authors' workflow: Estimation of nucleated cell counts was performed using reference gene primer amplification. Using immunoSEQ multiplex PCR, the repertoire was profiled, and TCRdb retains in-frame clones only, with some absent. V and J calls and clone size are as listed in that table; D and trimming were resolved from the DNA. The table records fewer than 75,000 clones, about 87% of them present only once. The receptor's source is a man in his fifties with active COVID-19. Sequenced sample: peripheral blood.

CDR3 sequence (DNA): TGTGCCAGCAGTGTACAGGGGGCGCTGAGCAATCAGCCCCAGCATTTT. Translated: CASSVQGALSNQPQHF. This rearrangement joins TRBV6-1 to TRBJ1-5; 9 bases fit TRBD1. Germline assignment: CDR1 MNHNS and CDR2 SASEGT. Trimming at V came to 4 bases and at J to 1 base, leaving 5 bases not matched to a gene. This CDR3 is 16 amino acids long.